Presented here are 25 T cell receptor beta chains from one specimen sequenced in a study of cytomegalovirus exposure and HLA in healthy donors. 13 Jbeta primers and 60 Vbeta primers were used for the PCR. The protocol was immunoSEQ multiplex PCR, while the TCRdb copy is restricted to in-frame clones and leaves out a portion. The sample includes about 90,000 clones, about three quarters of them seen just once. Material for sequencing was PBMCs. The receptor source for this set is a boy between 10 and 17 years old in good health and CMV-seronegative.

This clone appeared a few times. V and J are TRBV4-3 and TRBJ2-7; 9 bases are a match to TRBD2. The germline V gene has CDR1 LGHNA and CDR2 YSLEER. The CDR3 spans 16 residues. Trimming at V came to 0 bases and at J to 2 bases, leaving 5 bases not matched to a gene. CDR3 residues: CASSQDWTSDTYEQYF. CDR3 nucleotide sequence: TGCGCCAGCAGCCAAGACTGGACTAGCGACACCTACGAGCAGTACTTC.

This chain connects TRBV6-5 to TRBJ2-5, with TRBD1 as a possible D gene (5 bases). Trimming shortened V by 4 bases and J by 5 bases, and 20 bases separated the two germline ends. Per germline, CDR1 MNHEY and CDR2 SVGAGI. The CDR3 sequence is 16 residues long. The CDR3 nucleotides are TGTGCCAGCAGTTCCAGCGTGGGCGGCCCAGGGGAGACCCAGTACTTC. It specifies CASSSSVGGPGETQYF.

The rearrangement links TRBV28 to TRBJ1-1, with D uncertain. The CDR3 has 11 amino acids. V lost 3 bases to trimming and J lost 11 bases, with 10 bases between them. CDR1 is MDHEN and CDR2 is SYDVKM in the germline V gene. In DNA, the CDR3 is TGTGCCAGCAGTTTCCCGCCCCGGGCTTTCTTT. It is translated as CASSFPPRAFF.

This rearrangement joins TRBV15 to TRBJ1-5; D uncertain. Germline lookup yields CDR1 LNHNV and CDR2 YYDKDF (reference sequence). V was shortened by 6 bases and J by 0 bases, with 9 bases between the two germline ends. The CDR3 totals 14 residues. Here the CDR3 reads CATRGGYSNQPQHF. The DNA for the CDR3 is TGTGCCACCAGAGGAGGATATAGCAATCAGCCCCAGCATTTT.

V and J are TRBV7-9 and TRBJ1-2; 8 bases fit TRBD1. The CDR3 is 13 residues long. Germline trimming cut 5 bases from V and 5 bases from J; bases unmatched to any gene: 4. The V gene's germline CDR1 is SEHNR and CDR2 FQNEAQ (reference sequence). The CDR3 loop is CASSPGGAYGYTF. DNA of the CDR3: TGTGCCAGCAGCCCAGGGGGCGCGTATGGCTACACCTTC.

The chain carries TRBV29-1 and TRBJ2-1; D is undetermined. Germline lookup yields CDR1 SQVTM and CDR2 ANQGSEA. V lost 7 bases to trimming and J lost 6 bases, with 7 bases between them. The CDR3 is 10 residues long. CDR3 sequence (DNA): TGCAGCGCTATGCCCAATGAGCAGTTCTTC. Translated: CSAMPNEQFF.

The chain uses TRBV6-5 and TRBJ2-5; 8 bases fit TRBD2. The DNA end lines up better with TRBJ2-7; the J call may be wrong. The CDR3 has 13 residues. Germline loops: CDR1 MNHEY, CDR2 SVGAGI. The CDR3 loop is CASLASGSYEQYF. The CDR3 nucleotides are TGTGCCAGCCTGGCTAGCGGGTCCTACGAGCAGTACTTC.

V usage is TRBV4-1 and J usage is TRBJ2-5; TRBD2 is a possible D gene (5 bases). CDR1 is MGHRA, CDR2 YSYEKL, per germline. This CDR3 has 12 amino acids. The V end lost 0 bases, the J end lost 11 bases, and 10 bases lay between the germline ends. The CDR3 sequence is CASSQDSGKQYF. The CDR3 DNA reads TGCGCCAGCAGCCAAGATTCCGGGAAACAGTACTTC.

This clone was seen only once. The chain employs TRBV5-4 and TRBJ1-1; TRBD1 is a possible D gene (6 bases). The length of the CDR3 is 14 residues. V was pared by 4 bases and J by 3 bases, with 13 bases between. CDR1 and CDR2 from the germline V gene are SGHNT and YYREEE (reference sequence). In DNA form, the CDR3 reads TGTGCCAGCAGCCTGGGGAGACAGGACACTGAAGCTTTCTTT. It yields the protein CASSLGRQDTEAFF. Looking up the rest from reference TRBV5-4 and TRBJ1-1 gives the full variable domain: ETGVTQSPTHLIKTRGQQVTLRCSSQSGHNTVSWYQQALGQGPQFIFQYYREEENGRGNFPPRFSGLQFPNYSSELNVNALELDDSALYLCASSLGRQDTEAFFGQGTRLTVV.

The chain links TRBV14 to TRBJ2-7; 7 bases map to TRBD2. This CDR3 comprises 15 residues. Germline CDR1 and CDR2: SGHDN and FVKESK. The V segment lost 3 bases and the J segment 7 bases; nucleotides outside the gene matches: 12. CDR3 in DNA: TGTGCCAGCAGCCAGCAGCGGGGCCCACTGGAGGAGCAGTACTTC. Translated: CASSQQRGPLEEQYF.

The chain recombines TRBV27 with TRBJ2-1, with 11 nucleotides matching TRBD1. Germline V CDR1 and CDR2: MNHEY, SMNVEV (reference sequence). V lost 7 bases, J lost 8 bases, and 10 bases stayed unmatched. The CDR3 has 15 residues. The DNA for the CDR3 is TGTGCCAGCACCCCGAGCGGGACAGGGGGGTATGAGCAGTTCTTC. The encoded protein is CASTPSGTGGYEQFF.

CDR3 loop: CASQRGLMNTEAFF. The CDR3 nucleotides are TGTGCCAGCCAACGTGGGCTGATGAACACTGAAGCTTTCTTT. The rearrangement links TRBV5-4 to TRBJ1-1; D not certain. V was trimmed by 7 bases and J by 0 bases, leaving 13 bases between them. Germline-derived CDR1 and CDR2 are SGHNT and YYREEE (reference sequence). There are 14 residues in the CDR3.

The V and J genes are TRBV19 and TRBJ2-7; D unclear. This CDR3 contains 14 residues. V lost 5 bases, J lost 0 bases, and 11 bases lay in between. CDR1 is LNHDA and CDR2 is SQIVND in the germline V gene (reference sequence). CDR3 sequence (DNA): TGTGCCAGTAGTTTAACGCGGAACTCCTACGAGCAGTACTTC. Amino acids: CASSLTRNSYEQYF.

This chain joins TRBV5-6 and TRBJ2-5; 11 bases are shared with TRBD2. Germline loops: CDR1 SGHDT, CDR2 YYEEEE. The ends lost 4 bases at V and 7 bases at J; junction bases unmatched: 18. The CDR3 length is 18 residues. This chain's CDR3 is CASSDRLAGSPGTLTQYF. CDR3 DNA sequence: TGTGCCAGCAGCGACCGACTAGCGGGGTCCCCGGGGACCCTGACCCAGTACTTC.

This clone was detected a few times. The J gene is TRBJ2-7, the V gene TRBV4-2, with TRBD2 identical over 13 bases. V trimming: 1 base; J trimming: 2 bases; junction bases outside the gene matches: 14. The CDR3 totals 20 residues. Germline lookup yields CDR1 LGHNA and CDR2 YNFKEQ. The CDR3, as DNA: TGTGCCAGCAGCCAAGCGGGGGGACTAGCGGGATCTAGCTCCCCCTACGAGCAGTACTTC. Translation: CASSQAGGLAGSSSPYEQYF.

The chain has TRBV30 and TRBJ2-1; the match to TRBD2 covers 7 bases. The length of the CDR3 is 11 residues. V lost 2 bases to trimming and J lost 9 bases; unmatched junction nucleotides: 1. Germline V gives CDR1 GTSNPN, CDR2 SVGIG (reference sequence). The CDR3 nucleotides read TGTGCCTGGAGTTGGGGGGGTGAGCAGTTCTTC. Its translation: CAWSWGGEQFF.

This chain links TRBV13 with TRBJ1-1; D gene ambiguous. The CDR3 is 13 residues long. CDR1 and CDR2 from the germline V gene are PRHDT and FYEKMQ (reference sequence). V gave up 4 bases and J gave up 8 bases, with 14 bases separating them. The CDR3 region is CASSSRTGSEAFF. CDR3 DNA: TGTGCCAGCAGCTCCCGGACGGGATCCGAAGCTTTCTTT.

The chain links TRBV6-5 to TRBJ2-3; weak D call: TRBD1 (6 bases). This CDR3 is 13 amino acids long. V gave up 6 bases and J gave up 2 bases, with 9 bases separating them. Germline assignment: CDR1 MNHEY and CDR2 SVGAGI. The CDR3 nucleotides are TGTGCCAGCAGCGGACAGAACACAGATACGCAGTATTTT. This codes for CASSGQNTDTQYF.

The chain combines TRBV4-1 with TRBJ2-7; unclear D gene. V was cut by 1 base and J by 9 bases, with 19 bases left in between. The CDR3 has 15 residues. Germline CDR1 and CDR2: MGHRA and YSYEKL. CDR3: CASSQVPGASPGQYF. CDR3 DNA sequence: TGCGCCAGCAGCCAAGTTCCAGGCGCGTCCCCCGGGCAGTACTTC.

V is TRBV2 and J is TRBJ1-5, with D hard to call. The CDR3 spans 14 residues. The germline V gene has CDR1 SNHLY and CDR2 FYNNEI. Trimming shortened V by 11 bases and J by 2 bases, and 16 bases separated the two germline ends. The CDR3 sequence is CASKGGLGNQPQHF. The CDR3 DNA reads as TGTGCCTCGAAAGGAGGGCTTGGCAATCAGCCCCAGCATTTT. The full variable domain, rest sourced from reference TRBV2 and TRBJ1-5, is EPEVTQTPSHQVTQMGQEVILRCVPISNHLYFYWYRQILGQKVEFLVSFYNNEISEKSEIFDDQFSVERPDGSNFTLKIRSTKLEDSAMYFCASKGGLGNQPQHFGDGTRLSIL.

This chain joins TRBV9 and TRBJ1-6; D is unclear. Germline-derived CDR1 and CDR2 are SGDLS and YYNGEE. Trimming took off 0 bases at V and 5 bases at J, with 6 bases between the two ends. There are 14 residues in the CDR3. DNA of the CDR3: TGTGCCAGCAGCGTAGGCCAGAATAATTCACCCCTCCACTTT. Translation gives CASSVGQNNSPLHF.

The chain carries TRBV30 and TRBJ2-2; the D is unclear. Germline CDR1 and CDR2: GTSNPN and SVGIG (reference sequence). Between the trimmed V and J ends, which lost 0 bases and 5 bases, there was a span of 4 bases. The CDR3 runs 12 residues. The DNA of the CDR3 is TGTGCCTGGAGTGTTAGTACCGGGGAGCTGTTTTTT. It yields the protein CAWSVSTGELFF.

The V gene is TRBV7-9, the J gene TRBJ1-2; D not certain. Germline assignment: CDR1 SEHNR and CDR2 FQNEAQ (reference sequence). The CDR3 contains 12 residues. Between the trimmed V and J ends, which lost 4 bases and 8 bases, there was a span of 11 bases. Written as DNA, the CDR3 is TGTGCCAGCAGCTGGGCCCCTGGGGGCTACACCTTC. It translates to CASSWAPGGYTF. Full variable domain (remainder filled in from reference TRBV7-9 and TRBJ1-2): DTGVSQNPRHKITKRGQNVTFRCDPISEHNRLYWYRQTLGQGPEFLTYFQNEAQLEKSRLLSDRFSAERPKGSFSTLEIQRTEQGDSAMYLCASSWAPGGYTFGSGTRLTVV.

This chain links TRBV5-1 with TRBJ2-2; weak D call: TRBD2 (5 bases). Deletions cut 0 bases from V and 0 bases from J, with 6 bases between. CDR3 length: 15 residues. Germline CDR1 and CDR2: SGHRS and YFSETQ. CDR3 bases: TGCGCCAGCAGCTTGGCCGGGACGAACACCGGGGAGCTGTTTTTT. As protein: CASSLAGTNTGELFF.

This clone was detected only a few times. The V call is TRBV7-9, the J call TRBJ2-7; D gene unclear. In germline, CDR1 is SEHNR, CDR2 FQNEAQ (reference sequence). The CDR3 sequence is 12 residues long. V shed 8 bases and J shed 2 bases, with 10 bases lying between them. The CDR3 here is CASSERPYEQYF. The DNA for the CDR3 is TGTGCCAGCTCTGAGAGGCCCTACGAGCAGTACTTC.